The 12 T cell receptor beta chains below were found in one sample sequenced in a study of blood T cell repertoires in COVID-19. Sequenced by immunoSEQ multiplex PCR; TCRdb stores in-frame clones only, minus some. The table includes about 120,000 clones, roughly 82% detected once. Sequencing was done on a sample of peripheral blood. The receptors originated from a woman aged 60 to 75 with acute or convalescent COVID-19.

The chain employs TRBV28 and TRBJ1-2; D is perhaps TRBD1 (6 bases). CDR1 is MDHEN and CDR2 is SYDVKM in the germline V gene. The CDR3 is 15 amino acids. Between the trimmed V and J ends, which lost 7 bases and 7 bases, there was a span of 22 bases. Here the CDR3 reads CASIIPGHGGGGYTF. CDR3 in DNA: TGTGCCAGCATAATACCGGGACATGGGGGTGGTGGCTACACCTTC.

The CDR3 DNA is TGTGCCAGCGGTTTAGCGGGGGGTCGGGATGAGCAGTTCTTC. It yields the protein CASGLAGGRDEQFF. The chain joins TRBV9 to TRBJ2-1, with 10 nucleotides matching TRBD2. J was trimmed by 8 bases and V by 7 bases; bases with no gene match: 9. Germline CDR1 and CDR2: SGDLS and YYNGEE. The CDR3 is 14 residues long.

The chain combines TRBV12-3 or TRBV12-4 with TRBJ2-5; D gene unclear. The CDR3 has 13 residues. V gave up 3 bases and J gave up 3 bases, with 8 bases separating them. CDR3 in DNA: TGTGCCAGCAGTTTTGTGAACAAAGAGACCCAGTACTTC. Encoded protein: CASSFVNKETQYF.

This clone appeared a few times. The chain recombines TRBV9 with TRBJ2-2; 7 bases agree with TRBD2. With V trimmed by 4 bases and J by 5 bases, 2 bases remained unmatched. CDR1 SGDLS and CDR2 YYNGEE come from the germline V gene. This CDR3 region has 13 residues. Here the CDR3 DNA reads TGTGCCAGCAGCCTACTAGCGACCGGGGAGCTGTTTTTT. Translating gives CASSLLATGELFF.

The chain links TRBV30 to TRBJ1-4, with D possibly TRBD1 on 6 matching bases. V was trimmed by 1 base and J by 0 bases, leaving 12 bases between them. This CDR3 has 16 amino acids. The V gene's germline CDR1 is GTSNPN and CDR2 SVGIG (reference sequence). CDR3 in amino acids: CAWSAPGTTTNEKLFF. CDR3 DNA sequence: TGTGCCTGGAGTGCCCCCGGGACAACAACTAATGAAAAACTGTTTTTT. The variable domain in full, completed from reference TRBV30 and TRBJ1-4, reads SQTIHQWPATLVQPVGSPLSLECTVEGTSNPNLYWYRQAAGRGLQLLFYSVGIGQISSEVPQNLSASRPQDRQFILSSKKLLLSDSGFYLCAWSAPGTTTNEKLFFGSGTQLSVL.

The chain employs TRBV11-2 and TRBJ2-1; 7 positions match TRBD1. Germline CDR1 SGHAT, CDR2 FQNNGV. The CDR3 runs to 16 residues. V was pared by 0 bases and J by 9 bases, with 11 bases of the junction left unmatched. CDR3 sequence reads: CASSLERGGGRGEQFF. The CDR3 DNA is TGTGCCAGCAGCTTAGAAAGAGGGGGCGGTAGGGGTGAGCAGTTCTTC.

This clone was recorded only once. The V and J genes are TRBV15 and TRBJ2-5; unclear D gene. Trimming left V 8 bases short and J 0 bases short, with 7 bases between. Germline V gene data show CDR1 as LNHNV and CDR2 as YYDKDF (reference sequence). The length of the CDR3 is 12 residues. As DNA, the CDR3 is TGTGCCACCGGGCATAACCAAGAGACCCAGTACTTC. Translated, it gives CATGHNQETQYF.

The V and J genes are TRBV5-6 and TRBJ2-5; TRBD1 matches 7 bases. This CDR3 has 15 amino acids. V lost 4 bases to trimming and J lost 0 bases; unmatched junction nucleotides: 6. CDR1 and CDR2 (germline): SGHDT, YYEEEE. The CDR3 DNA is TGTGCCAGCAGCACCCTAACAGGGGACCAAGAGACCCAGTACTTC. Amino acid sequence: CASSTLTGDQETQYF.

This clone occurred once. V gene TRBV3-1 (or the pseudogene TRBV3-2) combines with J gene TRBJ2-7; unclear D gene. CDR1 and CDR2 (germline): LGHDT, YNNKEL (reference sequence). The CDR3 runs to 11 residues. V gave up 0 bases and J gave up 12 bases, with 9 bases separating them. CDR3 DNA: TGTGCCAGCAGCCAAGATTCTAGACTGTACTTC. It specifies CASSQDSRLYF.

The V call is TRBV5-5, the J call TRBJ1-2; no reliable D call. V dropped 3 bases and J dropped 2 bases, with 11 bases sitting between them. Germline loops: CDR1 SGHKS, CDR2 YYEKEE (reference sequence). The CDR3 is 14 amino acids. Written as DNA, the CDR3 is TGTGCCAGCAGCTCGATTACAGAAAACTATGGCTACACCTTC. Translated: CASSSITENYGYTF.

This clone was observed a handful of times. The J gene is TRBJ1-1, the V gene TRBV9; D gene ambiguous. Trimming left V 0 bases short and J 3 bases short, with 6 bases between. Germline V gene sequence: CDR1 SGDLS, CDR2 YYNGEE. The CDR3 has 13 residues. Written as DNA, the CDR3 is TGTGCCAGCAGCGTAGCCGGGTACACTGAAGCTTTCTTT. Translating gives CASSVAGYTEAFF.

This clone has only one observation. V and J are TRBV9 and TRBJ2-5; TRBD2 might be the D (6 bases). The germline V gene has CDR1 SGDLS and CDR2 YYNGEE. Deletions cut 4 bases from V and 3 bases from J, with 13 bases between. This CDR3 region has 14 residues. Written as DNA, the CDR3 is TGTGCCAGCAGCCCCGGCGGAGGGGAAGAGACCCAGTACTTC. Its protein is CASSPGGGEETQYF.